This T cell receptor (beta chain) is from a study of T cell responses to AZD1222 COVID-19 vaccine. The germline V gene encodes CDR1 SEHNR and CDR2 FQNEAQ (reference sequence). V was trimmed by 2 bases and J by 5 bases, leaving 9 bases between them. The CDR3 totals 13 residues. TCRdb keeps only in-frame clones here, not all; method: immunoSEQ multiplex PCR. The sample carries some 150,000 clones, around nine tenths recorded once. The sample holds one count of this clone. Source: peripheral blood, taken on day 0 of AZD1222 vaccination. The sequence derives from an adult in good health. The genes are TRBV7-9 and TRBJ1-2; no definite D call. The CDR3 sequence: CASSLSWNYGYTF. The DNA for the CDR3 is TGTGCCAGCAGCTTATCCTGGAATTATGGCTACACCTTC.